A single sample gave rise to the 7 T cell receptor beta chains below, sequenced in a study of blood T cell repertoires in COVID-19. TCRdb's table, derived via immunoSEQ multiplex PCR, lists solely in-frame clones and lacks some. The data contain under 200,000 clones, around 88% of them seen just once; the ten biggest clones take up approximately 18%. Sequencing was done on a sample of peripheral blood. These receptors were taken from a woman aged 70-85 years who had recovered from COVID-19.

V usage is TRBV28 and J usage is TRBJ1-1; D not resolved. This CDR3 contains 14 residues. Germline CDR1 and CDR2: MDHEN and SYDVKM. V lost 1 base, J lost 1 base, and 7 bases lay in between. The CDR3 DNA follows: TGTGCCAGCAGTTTATACCACAAGAACACTGAAGCTTTCTTT. Its protein is CASSLYHKNTEAFF.

This chain connects TRBV5-8 to TRBJ2-2; tentative D call: TRBD1 (5 bases). This CDR3 contains 14 residues. Trimming removed 4 bases from V and 4 bases from J, with 11 bases in between. In germline, CDR1 is SGHTS, CDR2 YDEGEE. As DNA, the CDR3 is TGTGCCAGCAGCCCCAGGGTCCGCACCGGGGAGCTGTTTTTT. Its protein product is CASSPRVRTGELFF.

This clone was seen a few times. The chain recombines TRBV7-2 with TRBJ1-1, with D perhaps matching TRBD1 (5 bases). Germline V CDR1 and CDR2: SGHTA, FQGNSA. The CDR3 contains 13 residues. Trimming cost V 5 bases and J 7 bases, with 14 bases left between them. The CDR3 nucleotides are TGTGCCAGCAGCCCCCACAGGCGAGGTGAAGCTTTCTTT. It encodes CASSPHRRGEAFF.

The chain carries TRBV7-2 and TRBJ1-2; D remains unclear. CDR1 is SGHTA, CDR2 FQGNSA, per germline. V gave up 0 bases and J gave up 4 bases, with 12 bases separating them. CDR3 size: 15 residues. CDR3 in DNA: TGTGCCAGCAGCTTAGCTGCAGGAAAAGCCTATGGCTACACCTTC. It yields the protein CASSLAAGKAYGYTF.

This clone was observed a handful of times. This chain joins TRBV18 and TRBJ1-2, with TRBD1 identical over 7 bases. The CDR3 covers 14 residues. Trimming at V came to 4 bases and at J to 7 bases, leaving 9 bases not matched to a gene. Germline CDR1 is KGHSH and CDR2 is LQKENI. The CDR3 here is CASSREAAGGGYTF. The CDR3 DNA sequence: TGTGCCAGCTCACGGGAAGCGGCAGGGGGTGGCTACACCTTC.

The gene calls are TRBV4-1 and TRBJ1-5; 7 nucleotides align to TRBD1. The CDR3 consists of 13 residues. The trim removed 4 bases at V and 5 bases at J, leaving 2 bases unmatched. Germline CDR1 MGHRA, CDR2 YSYEKL. CDR3 protein: CASSRTGDQPQHF. For the CDR3, the DNA is TGCGCCAGCAGCCGAACAGGGGATCAGCCCCAGCATTTT.

The J gene is TRBJ1-3, the V gene TRBV7-2; TRBD1 agrees at 7 bases. The CDR3 loop spans 15 amino acids. V was clipped by 0 bases and J by 7 bases; unmatched bases: 6. Germline values: CDR1 SGHTA, CDR2 FQGNSA. CDR3 nucleotides: TGTGCCAGCAGCTTAGCGACCGGGACAGTGAACACCATATATTTT. This encodes CASSLATGTVNTIYF.